This T cell receptor beta chain was recovered during a study of blood T cell repertoires in COVID-19. In the authors' workflow: Nucleated cell counts were estimated from reference gene primer amplification. Here immunoSEQ multiplex PCR was the method, and the copy in TCRdb shows in-frame clones only, minus some. Clone size and V and J calls were adopted from that table, with D and trimming inferred from the DNA. The repertoire consists of about 230,000 clones, with approximately 88% occurring once and the leading ten covering around 3.6%. Categorization into cohorts depended on clinical history that participants reported. Trimming removed 3 bases from V and 7 bases from J, with 9 bases in between. The CDR3 is 12 amino acids.

The specimen sequenced was PBMCs or T cells enriched from blood (not recorded which). This clonotype originated in a woman aged 25 to 39 who had been exposed to COVID-19. J is TRBJ1-2 and V is TRBV12-3 or TRBV12-4; D remains unclear. CDR3 loop: CASSFGLSGYTF. Here the CDR3 DNA reads TGTGCCAGCAGTTTTGGACTGAGTGGCTACACCTTC.